Each of the 6 T cell receptor beta chains below was sequenced from the same sample in a study of T cells in Graves' hyperthyroidism and ophthalmopathy. Amplification targeted TCR beta CDR3 regions from RNA transcripts. Carried out on the TCR CDR3, a first-round RT-PCR used the HTBI primer set. TCRdb ran MiXCR on the multiplex PCR reads and lists one entry per CDR3 protein. The data contain approximately 420,000 distinct CDR3 sequences, more than 12% of them seen just once; the ten biggest clones take up around a third. Sequencing was carried out using blood. The receptors here all came from a woman aged 25 to 39 with Graves' hyperthyroidism.

This clonotype was recorded many times. The gene calls are TRBV11-2 and TRBJ2-3; 7 bases fit TRBD2. The V gene's germline CDR1 is SGHAT and CDR2 FQNNGV. V gave up 6 bases and J gave up 0 bases; unmatched junction bases: 9. The CDR3 is 16 amino acids. For the CDR3, the DNA is TGTGCCAGCAGAGATATTCGTAGCGGGAGCACAGATACGCAGTATTTT. Translated, it gives CASRDIRSGSTDTQYF.

This clonotype was observed at least ten times. The V call is TRBV6-1, the J call TRBJ2-5; D is ambiguous. Germline V gives CDR1 MNHNS, CDR2 SASEGT. Trimming took off 4 bases at V and 1 base at J, with 10 bases between the two ends. This CDR3 is 14 amino acids long. The CDR3 loop is CASSVTPPQETQYF. CDR3 coding DNA: TGTGCCAGCAGTGTGACACCACCCCAAGAGACCCAGTACTTC.

This clonotype appeared many times. This chain uses TRBV28 with TRBJ1-5; D is possibly TRBD1 (6 bases). Germline V lookup: CDR1 MDHEN, CDR2 SYDVKM. Trimming stripped 5 bases from V and 1 base from J, with 15 bases between. CDR3 length: 16 amino acids. The CDR3 sequence: CASSPLWGRSNQPQHF. The CDR3 region has the DNA TGTGCCAGCAGTCCCCTATGGGGGCGGAGCAATCAGCCCCAGCATTTT.

This clonotype was picked up many times. J is TRBJ2-7 and V is TRBV16; D remains unclear. The V gene's germline CDR1 is KGHSY and CDR2 FQNENV. This CDR3 spans 14 amino acids. With 0 bases removed from V and 3 bases from J, the gap between germline ends came to 9 bases. The CDR3 reads CASSQSPGYYEQYF. The DNA of the CDR3 is TGTGCCAGCAGCCAATCCCCAGGATACTACGAGCAGTACTTC.

In this sample, this clonotype turned up many times. V gene TRBV5-1 combines with J gene TRBJ1-4; D is unresolved. Germline V CDR1 and CDR2: SGHRS, YFSETQ. The CDR3 length is 17 residues. The germline V and J ends were trimmed by 2 bases and 7 bases, with 21 bases remaining between them. CDR3 bases: TGCGCCAGCAGCTTAGGGAGCCAAGGGATGAAGGCTGAAAAACTGTTTTTT. Protein: CASSLGSQGMKAEKLFF.

On this clonotype itself: This clone may be a read error of a much larger clone one base away. The conserved phenylalanine or tryptophan normally closing the CDR3 is absent here, so this likely arose from a read error. The CDR3 sequence is CASSLTTVPNTEAFS. The CDR3 nucleotides read TGCGCCAGCAGCTTAACTACAGTGCCGAACACTGAAGCTTTCTCT. This rearrangement joins TRBV5-1 to TRBJ1-1; the D is unclear. The length of the CDR3 is 15 residues. Between the trimmed V and J ends, which lost 2 bases and 1 base, there was a span of 12 bases. From germline, CDR1 is SGHRS and CDR2 YFSETQ.